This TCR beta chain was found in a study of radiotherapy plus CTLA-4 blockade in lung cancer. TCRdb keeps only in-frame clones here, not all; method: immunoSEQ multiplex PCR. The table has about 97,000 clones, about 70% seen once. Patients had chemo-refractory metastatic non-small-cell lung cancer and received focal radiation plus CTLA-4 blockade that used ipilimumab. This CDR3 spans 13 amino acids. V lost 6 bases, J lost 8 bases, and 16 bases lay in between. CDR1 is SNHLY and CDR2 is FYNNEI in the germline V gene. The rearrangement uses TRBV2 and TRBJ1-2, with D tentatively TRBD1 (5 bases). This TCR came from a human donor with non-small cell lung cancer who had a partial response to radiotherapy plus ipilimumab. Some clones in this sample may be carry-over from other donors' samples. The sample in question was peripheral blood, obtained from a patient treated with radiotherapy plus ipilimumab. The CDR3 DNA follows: TGTGCCAGCAGCTCTGCCAGGGTGGACGGCTACACCTTC. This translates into CASSSARVDGYTF.